This T cell receptor (beta chain) is drawn from a study of shared clonotypes between healthy human individuals. The CDR3 spans 15 residues. Germline-derived CDR1 and CDR2 are SGHRS and YFSETQ. V lost 4 bases and J 2 bases, leaving 12 bases between the germline ends. Study observations and caveats: Four donors shared 5% to 5.5% of their naive CD4 clonotypes.

Method: immunoSEQ multiplex PCR; TCRdb's copy keeps in-frame clones and lacks some. The sample holds 2 million to 2.5 million clones, about 92% seen once. This clone appeared once. No antigen is known for it. The sequence derives from a man younger than 30 in good health. Some clones in this sample may be carry-over from other donors' samples. The sample comprised naive CD4+ T cells from PBMCs. As to subset: CD45RA+ positively selected. The V and J genes are TRBV5-1 and TRBJ2-2, with D possibly being TRBD1 (6 bases). CDR3 coding DNA: TGCGCCAGCAGCCCCCCAGGGGTAAACACCGGGGAGCTGTTTTTT. This codes for CASSPPGVNTGELFF.